This T cell receptor beta chain was recovered during a study of T cell changes during pregnancy in multiple sclerosis. Profiled with immunoSEQ multiplex PCR; TCRdb holds only in-frame clones, not every one. This table holds 90,000 or so clones, 75% to 95% found once. Trimming took 0 bases from V and 5 from J; bases not matched to a gene: 4. The CDR3 is made up of 15 amino acids. Germline CDR1 reads LNHNV; CDR2 reads YYDKDF (reference sequence). The receptor was isolated from a female donor in good health, enrolled as a control in a pregnancy study. The sequences come from peripheral blood, collected in the first trimester of pregnancy. V and J are TRBV15 and TRBJ2-7; 10 bases line up with TRBD1. The CDR3, as DNA: TGTGCCACCAGCAGAGATAGACAGGGGGCCCACGAGCAGTACTTC. This codes for CATSRDRQGAHEQYF.